The count of the clone carrying this TCR beta chain is one. The data stem from a study of blood T cell repertoires in COVID-19. The overall study: The United States, Italy and Spain supplied acute and convalescent COVID-19 samples. PBMCs, B-cell-depleted T cells, or T cells provided the cDNA or gDNA that made up the material.

Germline loops: CDR1 MGHRA, CDR2 YSYEKL. V gave up 4 bases and J gave up 0 bases, with 15 bases separating them. The CDR3 runs to 16 residues. Study processing details: Reference gene primer amplification in the assay estimated nucleated cell counts. The data were produced by immunoSEQ multiplex PCR, yet TCRdb's version contains in-frame clones alone and is incomplete. V and J calls and clone size are given by that table; D and trimming were obtained from the DNA. The table has about 70,000 clones, more than 80% seen once. Sequencing used peripheral blood. This TCR was sampled from a woman of 80 years or more with active or convalescent COVID-19. The chain joins TRBV4-1 to TRBJ1-1; D remains ambiguous. The DNA of the CDR3 is TGCGCCAGCAGCCCCTCCCCTCCGGGGATGAACACTGAAGCTTTCTTT. Amino acids: CASSPSPPGMNTEAFF.